The 16 T cell receptor beta chains listed next were all sequenced from one sample in a study of blood T cell repertoires in COVID-19. Measured with immunoSEQ multiplex PCR; TCRdb has only the in-frame clones, and not every one. The table lists about 69,000 clones, 80% to 95% of them singletons. Source material: peripheral blood. These receptors all stem from a woman aged 55-75 years with active COVID-19.

The chain employs TRBV12-3 or TRBV12-4 and TRBJ2-4; D is uncertain. This CDR3 has 11 residues. V lost 2 bases, J lost 12 bases, and 8 bases lay in between. The CDR3 region is CASSLRSGQYF. For the CDR3, the DNA is TGTGCCAGCAGTTTAAGGAGTGGTCAGTACTTC.

The chain uses TRBV4-1 and TRBJ2-5, with a tentative D call TRBD2 (5 bases). The germline gives CDR1 MGHRA, CDR2 YSYEKL. The CDR3 sequence is 15 residues long. V lost 5 bases and J 1 base, leaving 14 bases between the germline ends. This chain's CDR3 is CASSSRRGSQETQYF. The CDR3, as DNA: TGCGCCAGCAGCTCCCGGAGAGGGAGCCAAGAGACCCAGTACTTC.

V is TRBV28 and J is TRBJ2-5; maybe TRBD1 (5 bases). V was cut by 6 bases and J by 1 base, with 12 bases left in between. Germline CDR1 is MDHEN and CDR2 is SYDVKM. This CDR3 spans 14 amino acids. CDR3 in amino acids: CASSIGHIQETQYF. In DNA form, the CDR3 reads TGTGCCAGCAGCATCGGACACATCCAAGAGACCCAGTACTTC.

The chain employs TRBV11-2 and TRBJ2-1, with TRBD2 matching over 10 bases. The CDR3 loop spans 19 amino acids. Germline CDR1 SGHAT, CDR2 FQNNGV. V gave up 3 bases and J gave up 0 bases; unmatched junction bases: 11. The CDR3 loop is CASSLRRAGGSSSYNEQFF. The CDR3 DNA is TGTGCCAGCAGCTTGCGTCGAGCGGGAGGGTCCAGCTCCTACAATGAGCAGTTCTTC.

The chain joins TRBV28 to TRBJ1-2, with a possible D match to TRBD1 (5 bases). There are 10 residues in the CDR3. Trimming left V 8 bases short and J 8 bases short, with 9 bases between. The germline gives CDR1 MDHEN, CDR2 SYDVKM. The CDR3 DNA sequence: TGTGCCAGCCGACGGGGGGGCTACACCTTC. It codes for CASRRGGYTF.

This chain joins TRBV3-1 (or the pseudogene TRBV3-2) and TRBJ2-4, with D possibly matching TRBD1 (6 bases). V gave up 6 bases and J gave up 4 bases, with 16 bases separating them. There are 15 residues in the CDR3. Germline CDR1 is LGHDT and CDR2 is YNNKEL (reference sequence). This CDR3 reads CASSQLGAKKNIQYF. The CDR3 DNA sequence: TGTGCCAGCAGTCAACTGGGGGCGAAAAAAAACATTCAGTACTTC.

This sequence joins TRBV5-6 and TRBJ1-3; 8 positions match TRBD1. Germline V gene lookup returns CDR1 SGHDT and CDR2 YYEEEE. J was trimmed by 2 bases and V by 4 bases; bases with no gene match: 8. There are 16 residues in the CDR3. CDR3 coding DNA: TGTGCCAGCAGCCCACTGACAGGGGAGCCTGGAAACACCATATATTTT. Its protein product is CASSPLTGEPGNTIYF.

V gene TRBV5-4 combines with J gene TRBJ2-1; 11 bases are shared with TRBD2. CDR3 length: 14 residues. V was clipped by 9 bases and J by 7 bases; unmatched bases: 9. The germline V gene encodes CDR1 SGHNT and CDR2 YYREEE (reference sequence). The CDR3 bases are TGTGCCACCTCAATAGCGGGAGGGAGAAATGAGCAGTTCTTC. Protein: CATSIAGGRNEQFF.

The V gene is TRBV6-6, the J gene TRBJ2-7; tentatively, D is TRBD2 (6 bases). Germline lookup yields CDR1 MNHNY and CDR2 SVGAGI (reference sequence). The CDR3 sequence is 13 residues long. With 6 bases removed from V and 4 bases from J, the gap between germline ends came to 13 bases. The CDR3 region has the DNA TGTGCCAGCAGCTTTACGGAGGGATACGAGCAGTACTTC. Its protein product is CASSFTEGYEQYF.

CDR3 sequence: CASSFQAYNEQFF. For the CDR3, the DNA is TGTGCCAGCAGCTTTCAGGCTTACAATGAGCAGTTCTTC. The genes are TRBV5-8 and TRBJ2-1; no definite D call. Germline-derived CDR1 and CDR2 are SGHTS and YDEGEE. V lost 2 bases to trimming and J lost 4 bases, with 7 bases between them. This CDR3 has 13 amino acids.

The gene calls are TRBV19 and TRBJ2-6; TRBD1 might be the D (6 bases). The CDR3 is made up of 15 amino acids. The V end lost 7 bases, the J end lost 0 bases, and 10 bases lay between the germline ends. Germline V CDR1 and CDR2: LNHDA, SQIVND (reference sequence). For the CDR3, the DNA is TGTGCCAGTAACTTGGGGGCCTCTGGGGCCAACGTCCTGACTTTC. Translation gives CASNLGASGANVLTF.

The chain joins TRBV5-1 to TRBJ2-1; 11 bases match TRBD1. The CDR3 covers 16 residues. The V gene end was trimmed by 3 bases and the J gene end by 7 bases; junction bases not matched to a gene: 9. Per the germline V gene, CDR1 is SGHRS and CDR2 is YFSETQ. This CDR3 reads CASSWDGQGAGNEQFF. In DNA, the CDR3 is TGCGCCAGCAGCTGGGATGGACAGGGGGCTGGTAATGAGCAGTTCTTC.

The chain has TRBV6-5 and TRBJ2-7, with D maybe TRBD2 (6 bases). CDR3 length equals 13 residues. V was cut by 5 bases and J by 2 bases, with 10 bases left in between. Germline V gene lookup returns CDR1 MNHEY and CDR2 SVGAGI. The CDR3 here is CASSRGGTYEQYF. In nucleotides, the CDR3 is TGTGCCAGCAGTAGGGGAGGAACCTACGAGCAGTACTTC.

This chain uses TRBV6-2 or TRBV6-3 with TRBJ2-6; TRBD2 is a possible D gene (5 bases). V lost 0 bases and J lost 4, with 16 bases in between. This CDR3 is 18 amino acids long. In germline, CDR1 is MNHEY, CDR2 SVGEGT. The CDR3 spells CASSYSWQRLRGANVLTF. CDR3 coding DNA: TGTGCCAGCAGTTACTCTTGGCAGAGACTAAGGGGGGCCAACGTCCTGACTTTC.

The chain links TRBV19 to TRBJ2-1, with 9 nucleotides matching TRBD1. The length of the CDR3 is 16 residues. Germline assignment: CDR1 LNHDA and CDR2 SQIVND (reference sequence). Trimming cost V 3 bases and J 3 bases; bases outside gene matches: 6. The CDR3 here is CASSMSRGQGYNEQFF. The CDR3 DNA reads as TGTGCCAGTAGTATGAGTCGGGGACAGGGCTACAATGAGCAGTTCTTC.

CDR3 nucleotide sequence: TGTGCCAGCAGTCCGACAGGACCCTACTATGGCTACACCTTC. The encoded protein is CASSPTGPYYGYTF. This chain joins TRBV28 and TRBJ1-2; TRBD1 is a possible D gene (6 bases). V gave up 5 bases and J gave up 3 bases, with 13 bases separating them. Germline V CDR1 and CDR2: MDHEN, SYDVKM. CDR3 size: 14 residues.